These T cell receptor beta chains were read from a single sample in a study of cytotoxic CD8 clonotypes in ibrutinib-treated CLL. The method was immunoSEQ multiplex PCR; TCRdb's version includes in-frame clones alone and lacks a portion of them. The sample shows under 150,000 clones, around 81% of them seen only once. The specimen comprised PBMCs, sampled after 36 months of ibrutinib treatment. These TCRs come from a human donor with chronic lymphocytic leukemia. Each CDR3 is given with its conserved first and last residue. The D gene is left open where the match is weak. Rows may omit the clone size; those that give it use once, few, many or a size class.

14	.	TRBV9	TRBJ2-7	TRBD1	CASSARQGPYEQYF	TGTGCCAGCAGCGCACGACAGGGTCCCTACGAGCAGTACTTC
15	.	TRBV4-1	TRBJ1-5	.	CASSQDPRVGQPQHF	TGCGCCAGCAGCCAAGATCCCAGGGTAGGGCAGCCCCAGCATTTT
15	.	TRBV27	TRBJ1-2	TRBD1	CASMRTGGPLDGYTF	TGTGCCAGCATGAGGACAGGGGGGCCCCTGGATGGCTACACCTTC
18	.	TRBV9	TRBJ1-3	.	CASSDSNRMVGPGNTIYF	TGTGCCAGCAGCGATTCTAACAGGATGGTGGGGCCTGGAAACACCATATATTTT
15	.	TRBV7-8	TRBJ2-1	TRBD1	CASSPPTGVGNEQFF	TGTGCCAGCAGCCCTCCGACAGGGGTCGGGAATGAGCAGTTCTTC
10	.	TRBV7-9	TRBJ1-4	.	CALRNEKLFF	TGTGCCCTAAGGAATGAAAAACTGTTTTTT
16	once	TRBV7-7	TRBJ2-5	.	CASSLDLFGGPETQYF	TGTGCCAGCAGCTTAGACCTCTTCGGGGGACCGGAGACCCAGTACTTC
11	.	TRBV6-5	TRBJ1-1	.	CAVRRNTEAFF	TGTGCCGTCCGCAGGAACACTGAAGCTTTCTTT
12	.	TRBV7-9	TRBJ1-1	.	CASSNSGTEAFF	TGTGCCAGCAGCAACAGCGGCACTGAAGCTTTCTTT
15	.	TRBV4-2	TRBJ1-5	.	CASSQDGTRSRPQHF	TGTGCCAGCAGCCAAGACGGGACACGGAGTAGGCCCCAGCATTTT
16	.	TRBV6-1	TRBJ2-1	.	CASSEAVGLIYNEQFF	TGTGCCAGCAGTGAAGCAGTGGGACTGATTTACAATGAGCAGTTCTTC
15	.	TRBV9	TRBJ1-2	.	CASSEAATGLVGYTF	TGTGCCAGCAGCGAGGCCGCAACAGGGTTGGTTGGCTACACCTTC
16	.	TRBV5-1	TRBJ2-1	.	CASSLGSSGPYNEQFF	TGCGCCAGCAGCTTGGGTAGCAGCGGTCCCTACAATGAGCAGTTCTTC
15	.	TRBV10-1	TRBJ2-1	TRBD2	CASSDSGFAYNEQFF	TGCGCCAGCAGTGATAGCGGGTTCGCCTACAATGAGCAGTTCTTC
16	.	TRBV28	TRBJ2-3	.	CASSLGGARITDTQYF	TGTGCCAGCAGTTTAGGGGGGGCGCGGATCACAGATACGCAGTATTTT
14	.	TRBV13	TRBJ1-2	TRBD1	CASSPGTANYGYTF	TGTGCCAGCAGCCCCGGGACAGCTAACTATGGCTACACCTTC
14	.	TRBV6-1	TRBJ2-1	.	CASSEAGLGNEQFF	TGTGCCAGCAGTGAAGCAGGGCTCGGCAATGAGCAGTTCTTC
14	.	TRBV12-5	TRBJ1-2	.	CASGLGGQSYGYTF	TGTGCTAGTGGTTTGGGTGGGCAAAGCTATGGCTACACCTTC
16	.	TRBV27	TRBJ2-3	TRBD2	CASSSLSGRATDTQYF	TGTGCCAGCAGTTCCCTTAGCGGGAGGGCCACAGATACGCAGTATTTT
11	.	TRBV20-1	TRBJ2-3	.	CSAKKSDTQYF	TGCAGTGCTAAGAAGTCAGATACGCAGTATTTT
14	.	TRBV6-1	TRBJ2-7	.	CASSEAGRGNEQYF	TGTGCCAGCAGTGAAGCGGGCAGAGGCAACGAGCAGTACTTC
13	few	TRBV18	TRBJ1-5	.	CASSPGGEQPQHF	TGTGCCAGCTCACCGGGGGGGGAACAGCCCCAGCATTTT
14	.	TRBV5-1	TRBJ2-5	.	CASSLAGNQETQYF	TGCGCCAGCAGCTTGGCAGGGAACCAAGAGACCCAGTACTTC
13	.	TRBV30	TRBJ2-2	.	CAWITGYTGELFF	TGTGCCTGGATTACAGGGTACACCGGGGAGCTGTTTTTT
16	.	TRBV7-3	TRBJ2-1	.	CASSLAPRSSYNEQFF	TGTGCCAGCAGCTTGGCCCCTCGATCCTCCTACAATGAGCAGTTCTTC
14	.	TRBV30	TRBJ1-5	.	CAWSGNGRNQPQHF	TGTGCCTGGAGTGGGAACGGACGGAATCAGCCCCAGCATTTT
14	.	TRBV21-1	TRBJ1-3	.	CASIPQKSGNTIYF	TGTGCCAGCATTCCCCAGAAATCTGGAAACACCATATATTTT
14	.	TRBV5-6	TRBJ1-2	.	CASSEDRVNYGYTF	TGTGCCAGCAGCGAGGACAGAGTTAACTATGGCTACACCTTC
14	.	TRBV21-1	TRBJ2-7	.	CASSNGQGFDEQYF	TGTGCCAGCAGCAATGGCCAGGGATTCGACGAGCAGTACTTC
12	few	TRBV2	TRBJ2-1	.	CASTPLLTEQFF	TGTGCCAGCACTCCTTTGCTGACAGAGCAGTTCTTC
14	.	TRBV5-1	TRBJ2-7	.	CASSFNTDYYEQYF	TGCGCCAGCAGCTTTAACACAGACTACTACGAGCAGTACTTC
14	.	TRBV5-6	TRBJ2-3	.	CASSLVAGTDTQYF	TGTGCCAGCAGCTTGGTGGCAGGCACAGATACGCAGTATTTT
13	.	TRBV5-1	TRBJ1-1	TRBD1	CASTWTGFTEAFF	TGCGCCAGCACCTGGACAGGATTCACTGAAGCTTTCTTT
13	few	TRBV6-6	TRBJ2-4	.	CASLPPPPNIQYF	TGTGCCAGCTTACCTCCTCCGCCAAACATTCAGTACTTC
14	.	TRBV2	TRBJ1-2	.	CASSALMAGYGYTF	TGTGCCAGCAGTGCCCTCATGGCAGGCTATGGCTACACCTTC
14	.	TRBV30	TRBJ1-2	.	CAWSQFGRVYGYTF	TGTGCCTGGAGTCAATTCGGGAGGGTTTATGGCTACACCTTC
13	.	TRBV5-5	TRBJ1-1	.	CASTWGQNTEAFF	TGTGCCAGTACCTGGGGACAGAACACTGAAGCTTTCTTT
12	.	TRBV4-1	TRBJ2-7	.	CASSYVGGEQYF	TGCGCCAGCAGCTACGTAGGCGGTGAGCAGTACTTC
14	.	TRBV11-2	TRBJ2-7	.	CASSQWGRDYEQYF	TGTGCCAGCAGCCAATGGGGACGGGACTACGAGCAGTACTTC
12	.	TRBV19	TRBJ1-5	.	CASKSGNQPQHF	TGTGCCAGTAAGTCTGGCAATCAGCCCCAGCATTTT
17	.	TRBV10-3	TRBJ2-7	TRBD2	CAIRPAPPAGVTYEQYF	TGTGCCATCAGACCAGCCCCTCCGGCGGGAGTCACCTACGAGCAGTACTTC
15	.	TRBV9	TRBJ1-5	.	CASSVAPGADQPQHF	TGTGCCAGCAGCGTAGCTCCAGGGGCGGATCAGCCCCAGCATTTT
13	.	TRBV19	TRBJ1-2	.	CASRPGTSMGYTF	TGTGCCAGCAGACCCGGGACCTCTATGGGCTACACCTTC
13	.	TRBV2	TRBJ1-2	.	CASSGQRDYGYTF	TGTGCCAGCAGTGGCCAGAGAGACTATGGCTACACCTTC
14	once	TRBV18	TRBJ2-5	.	CASSPLRNQETQYF	TGTGCCAGCTCACCACTCAGGAACCAAGAGACCCAGTACTTC
13	.	TRBV5-1	TRBJ1-1	.	CASSAGTGAVAFF	TGCGCCAGCAGCGCCGGGACCGGTGCAGTAGCTTTCTTT
16	.	TRBV10-3	TRBJ2-7	.	CAISGKTGESSYEQYF	TGTGCCATCAGTGGTAAGACAGGAGAAAGCTCCTACGAGCAGTACTTC
14	.	TRBV6-1	TRBJ2-7	.	CASSVSGQGYEQYF	TGTGCCAGCAGTGTTTCTGGGCAGGGCTACGAGCAGTACTTC
16	.	TRBV4-1	TRBJ2-5	.	CASSQVGGRQAETQYF	TGCGCCAGCAGCCAAGTTGGCGGGCGTCAGGCAGAGACCCAGTACTTC
13	.	TRBV18	TRBJ2-1	.	CASSPTGPNEQFF	TGTGCCAGCTCACCAACGGGGCCCAATGAGCAGTTCTTC
13	once	TRBV10-3	TRBJ2-7	.	CANTKGQGYEQYF	TGTGCCAACACAAAGGGGCAAGGCTACGAGCAGTACTTC
15	.	TRBV23-1	TRBJ1-2	.	CASSQSGGGADGYTF	TGCGCCAGCAGTCAATCGGGCGGGGGAGCCGATGGCTACACCTTC
14	.	TRBV18	TRBJ2-7	.	CASSPDGGSYEQYF	TGTGCCAGCTCACCAGACGGGGGCAGCTACGAGCAGTACTTC
15	.	TRBV13	TRBJ2-2	.	CASSPGTANTGELFF	TGTGCCAGCAGCCCCGGGACGGCAAACACCGGGGAGCTGTTTTTT
14	few	TRBV11-2	TRBJ2-7	TRBD1	CASSSPGTGAEQYF	TGTGCCAGCAGCTCCCCCGGGACAGGGGCCGAGCAGTACTTC